This T cell receptor (beta chain) was obtained from a study of cytomegalovirus exposure and HLA in healthy donors. Whole-study results and caveats: Many donors shared some public TCRs, even though most TCR sequences were rare. First-cohort TCR clusters tended to co-occur in the 95 to 150 validation repertoires, a later analysis found. According to the study, approximately 150 TCR beta chains were cytomegalovirus-associated.

This CDR3 is 17 amino acids long. V was clipped by 0 bases and J by 4 bases; unmatched bases: 9. CDR1 and CDR2 from the germline V gene are SGDLS and YYNGEE. The method was immunoSEQ multiplex PCR; TCRdb's version includes in-frame clones alone and lacks a portion of them. The table shows about 130,000 clones, with 89% occurring only once. Remarks on this clone: What it binds is unknown.

Separate from the 666-subject first cohort was the approximately 120-subject validation cohort, to which the donors belonged. Sequenced material: PBMCs. The sequence derives from a woman aged 18-35 years in good health and CMV-seropositive. The V call is TRBV9, the J call TRBJ2-3; 9 positions match TRBD2. The CDR3 is CASSVAPPAGGADTQYF. DNA of the CDR3: TGTGCCAGCAGCGTAGCCCCCCCAGCGGGGGGAGCAGATACGCAGTATTTT.